This TCR beta chain is drawn from a study of T cell repertoires in cytomegalovirus infection. Looking at the study overall: Well-studied HLA-B-restricted epitopes and recently identified HLA-C-restricted epitopes of CMV were both used in the study. CMV infection and matching HLA type were both indicated by public TCR beta signatures. Regarding the study as a whole: Individuals carrying CMV plus the relevant HLA were identified by cumulative frequency of public TCR beta families. Dominant in the ex vivo response were TCR beta clonotypes restricted by HLA-C and specific for CMV.

The V gene's germline CDR1 is SGHTA and CDR2 FQGNSA. This CDR3 spans 17 amino acids. V dropped 2 bases and J dropped 5; count of bases not matched to a gene: 11. TCRdb re-analysed the reads in MiXCR, keeping a single row per CDR3 protein. The sample records about 570,000 distinct CDR3 sequences, 40% being singletons. This clonotype has just a few counts. Its antigen is not identified. This chain joins TRBV7-2 and TRBJ2-1, with TRBD2 matching over 8 bases. This receptor was identified in a human donor in good health (CMV status not recorded). Some clones in this sample may be carry-over from other donors' samples. The sample here was cultured PBMCs, taken from culture after CMV antigen stimulation. CDR3: CASSLTRGGSGNNEQFF. The CDR3, as DNA: TGTGCCAGCAGCTTAACCCGAGGGGGTAGCGGGAACAATGAGCAGTTCTTC.